This T cell receptor beta chain was sequenced for a study of blood T cell repertoires in COVID-19. The data were produced by immunoSEQ multiplex PCR, yet TCRdb's version contains in-frame clones alone and is incomplete. The sample lists around 160,000 clones; roughly 87% were seen once. The sample taken for sequencing was PBMCs or T cells enriched from blood (not recorded which). The clonotype was recovered from a woman aged 40 to 49 who had been exposed to COVID-19.

The CDR3: CAIGTGGNSPLHF. The DNA for the CDR3 is TGTGCCATTGGGACAGGGGGGAATTCACCCCTCCACTTT. The chain uses TRBV10-3 and TRBJ1-6; 11 nucleotides line up with TRBD1. This CDR3 has 13 amino acids. The ends lost 9 bases at V and 7 bases at J; junction bases unmatched: 2. The germline gives CDR1 ENHRY, CDR2 SYGVKD.